The 12 T cell receptor beta chains in this list originate from one sample, sequenced in a study of blood T cells in healthy people across ages. A sample-barcoded 5' primer and a J-beta primer mix were used in a second PCR of about 7 to 12 cycles. TCRdb called the 5' RACE reads again in MiXCR, with one record for every CDR3 protein. The sample comprises some 1.8 million distinct CDR3 sequences, about two fifths of which are singletons, and about 21% rests with the top ten. The specimen sequenced was blood. The receptors shown here come from a human donor in good health.

This clonotype was seen only a few times. The chain has TRBV20-1 and TRBJ2-3; 10 nucleotides align to TRBD2. Germline CDR1 and CDR2: DFQATT and SNEGSKA (reference sequence). The CDR3 consists of 17 residues. After removal of 0 bases from V and 3 bases from J, the junction contained 9 bases not matched to a gene. Here the CDR3 reads CSARDRMLAGETDTQYF. The CDR3 nucleotides are TGCAGTGCTAGAGATCGAATGCTAGCGGGGGAGACAGATACGCAGTATTTT.

The rearrangement uses TRBV24-1 and TRBJ2-1; D may be TRBD2 (5 bases). This CDR3 is built from 16 residues. V lost 0 bases and J 0 bases, leaving 8 bases between the germline ends. Per the germline V gene, CDR1 is KGHDR and CDR2 is SFDVKD. For the CDR3, the DNA is TGTGCCACCAGTGATTTGATCGGAGGCTCCTACAATGAGCAGTTCTTC. Protein sequence: CATSDLIGGSYNEQFF.

This clonotype was counted only a few times. The germline gene is not matched at one end of the junction; a read error may be the cause. The rearrangement links TRBV4-2 to TRBJ2-3; D is undetermined. Germline V gives CDR1 LGHNA, CDR2 YNFKEQ. CDR3 length: 15 amino acids. The chain's CDR3 is CASSQSERPLDTRYF. CDR3 bases: TGTGCCAGCAGCCAAAGCGAACGGCCGTTAGATACGCGGTATTTT.

This clonotype was counted a few times. V usage is TRBV5-1 and J usage is TRBJ1-4; D unclear. With 1 base removed from V and 6 bases from J, the gap between germline ends came to 10 bases. The CDR3 is made up of 14 amino acids. CDR1 SGHRS and CDR2 YFSETQ come from the germline V gene. The CDR3 DNA reads TGCGCCAGCAGCTTGCTGATGAATGATGAAAAACTGTTTTTT. Its translation: CASSLLMNDEKLFF.

The rearrangement links TRBV27 to TRBJ2-6, with D perhaps being TRBD1 or TRBD2 (5 bases each). V was clipped by 1 base and J by 3 bases, with 10 bases between them. CDR1 and CDR2 from the germline V gene are MNHEY and SMNVEV (reference sequence). The CDR3 runs to 16 residues. The CDR3 DNA sequence: TGTGCCAGCAGTTTATTTTGGGGGTTTGGGGCCAACGTCCTGACTTTC. Translation gives CASSLFWGFGANVLTF. The full variable domain, rest sourced from reference TRBV27 and TRBJ2-6, is EAQVTQNPRYLITVTGKKLTVTCSQNMNHEYMSWYRQDPGLGLRQIYYSMNVEVTDKGDVPEGYKVSRKEKRNFPLILESPSPNQTSLYFCASSLFWGFGANVLTFGAGSRLTVL.

This chain joins TRBV27 and TRBJ2-3; 8 bases align to TRBD1. From germline, CDR1 is MNHEY and CDR2 SMNVEV (reference sequence). This CDR3 contains 16 residues. V lost 6 bases to trimming and J lost 4 bases; unmatched junction nucleotides: 12. In DNA form, the CDR3 reads TGTGCCAGCAGCCAGGGGGCGACTTTGTTCCCAGATACGCAGTATTTT. As protein: CASSQGATLFPDTQYF.

This sequence joins TRBV10-3 and TRBJ2-7; 9 nucleotides align to TRBD1. The CDR3 extends over 12 amino acids. CDR1 ENHRY and CDR2 SYGVKD come from the germline V gene. V shed 8 bases and J 3 bases; nucleotides not matched to a gene: 2. The CDR3 loop reads CAIGTGNYEQYF. CDR3 bases: TGTGCCATCGGGACAGGGAACTACGAGCAGTACTTC.

This clonotype was picked up a small number of times. The chain uses TRBV9 and TRBJ2-1; a weak D match, TRBD1 (7 bases). The CDR3 runs to 15 residues. CDR1 and CDR2 (germline): SGDLS, YYNGEE. V lost 3 bases, J lost 8 bases, and 18 bases lay in between. The CDR3 here is CASSGGTATTHEQFF. Here the CDR3 DNA reads TGTGCCAGCAGCGGCGGGACAGCTACAACTCATGAGCAGTTCTTC.

The J gene is TRBJ2-1, the V gene TRBV3-1, with TRBD2 matching over 12 bases. The V segment lost 3 bases and the J segment 7 bases; nucleotides outside the gene matches: 10. Per germline, CDR1 LGHDT and CDR2 YNNKEL (reference sequence). The CDR3 is 17 amino acids. The chain's CDR3 is CASSHVASSGGGNEQFF. CDR3 nucleotide sequence: TGTGCCAGCAGCCATGTCGCGTCTAGCGGGGGGGGAAATGAGCAGTTCTTC.

This clonotype has more than one count but fewer than ten. Here the CDR3 reads CASSLGVLAGGTADTQYF. The DNA for the CDR3 is TGCGCCAGCAGCTTGGGGGTTCTAGCGGGGGGGACCGCAGATACGCAGTATTTT. The J gene is TRBJ2-3, the V gene TRBV5-1; 12 nucleotides match TRBD2. The CDR3 sequence is 18 residues long. The germline CDR1 and CDR2 sequences are SGHRS and YFSETQ. V dropped 0 bases and J dropped 4; count of bases not matched to a gene: 9. Full variable domain (remainder filled in from reference TRBV5-1 and TRBJ2-3): KAGVTQTPRYLIKTRGQQVTLSCSPISGHRSVSWYQQTPGQGLQFLFEYFSETQRNKGNFPGRFSGRQFSNSRSEMNVSTLELGDSALYLCASSLGVLAGGTADTQYFGPGTRLTVL.

This clonotype has ten or more counts. The gene calls are TRBV29-1 and TRBJ2-4; 8 bases align to TRBD1. There are 13 residues in the CDR3. The germline gives CDR1 SQVTM, CDR2 ANQGSEA. With V trimmed by 5 bases and J by 5 bases, 5 bases remained unmatched. CDR3 nucleotides: TGCAGCGTTAGGGGACAGGTTGAAAACATTCAGTACTTC. This translates into CSVRGQVENIQYF.

The chain's CDR3 is CAARGDQGGKNIQYF. In DNA form, the CDR3 reads TGTGCCGCCCGTGGAGACCAGGGCGGCAAAAACATTCAGTACTTC. This chain uses TRBV6-1 with TRBJ2-4, with a weak D call TRBD1 (5 bases). V was pared by 11 bases and J by 3 bases, with 20 bases between. The length of the CDR3 is 15 residues. Germline lookup yields CDR1 MNHNS and CDR2 SASEGT.